This TCR beta chain comes out of a study of T cell responses to AZD1222 COVID-19 vaccine. V lost 0 bases to trimming and J lost 4 bases, with 7 bases between them. The germline V gene encodes CDR1 SGDLS and CDR2 YYNGEE. The CDR3 extends over 13 amino acids. About this clone: The antigen is undetermined.

Study outcomes and limitations: The donor cohort was predominantly white British with a female majority, and clonal diversity may have been underestimated. Mapped onto spike, vaccine-associated CD4 TCRs spanned it and were dominant at 160-218 and 743-854. AZD1222 recipients seropositive at baseline numbered only 6 or 7. It was only after the peak T cell response that any repertoires were sampled.

TCRdb's table, derived via immunoSEQ multiplex PCR, lists solely in-frame clones and lacks some. This repertoire shows some 190,000 clones, almost 90% found once; its top ten account for approximately 7.7%. The material sequenced was peripheral blood, taken on day 0 of AZD1222 vaccination. The chain carries TRBV9 and TRBJ1-1; no clear D. The origin of this receptor is an adult in good health. CDR3 sequence: CASSVESGTEAFF. The CDR3 nucleotides read TGTGCCAGCAGCGTAGAGTCGGGCACTGAAGCTTTCTTT.